What follows are 8 T cell receptor beta chains derived from one specimen sequenced in a study of shared clonotypes between healthy human individuals. TCRdb keeps only in-frame clones here, not all; method: immunoSEQ multiplex PCR. Altogether about 2 million clones are present, approximately 95% being singletons, with the ten largest covering 0.1% to 0.15%. The sequencing sample was made of naive CD4+ T cells sorted from blood. Subset here: CD45RA+ positively selected. Every receptor here comes from a young man in good health.

The chain joins TRBV2 to TRBJ2-7; 7 positions match TRBD1. V lost 6 bases and J lost 5; bases outside the gene matches: 13. This CDR3 is built from 15 residues. Per germline, CDR1 SNHLY and CDR2 FYNNEI. The CDR3 region has the DNA TGTGCCAGCAGGCCGACGGGACAGCTCCTAAACGAGCAGTACTTC. Its translation: CASRPTGQLLNEQYF.

In its sample, this clone was seen a few times. The same CDR3 can be traced to other DNA sequences in this sample. This chain connects TRBV15 to TRBJ2-3; TRBD2 matches at 8 bases. The germline CDR1 and CDR2 sequences are LNHNV and YYDKDF (reference sequence). V gave up 8 bases and J gave up 5 bases; unmatched junction bases: 6. CDR3 length: 13 residues. CDR3 coding DNA: TGTGCCACCTACGGGGGGGCTGGAGATACGCAGTATTTT. This translates into CATYGGAGDTQYF.

V gene TRBV5-1 combines with J gene TRBJ2-7; 7 bases are shared with TRBD1. CDR1 is SGHRS and CDR2 is YFSETQ in the germline V gene. Trimming at V came to 3 bases and at J to 3 bases, leaving 6 bases not matched to a gene. The CDR3 length is 14 residues. The DNA of the CDR3 is TGCGCCAGCAGCTCAACAACAGGGGTCTACGAGCAGTACTTC. Amino acids: CASSSTTGVYEQYF.

V is TRBV7-2 and J is TRBJ1-1; maybe TRBD1 (6 bases). The CDR3 is 14 amino acids. The V and J ends lost 6 bases and 0 bases respectively, with 11 bases between them. The germline CDR1 and CDR2 sequences are SGHTA and FQGNSA. The CDR3 reads CASRSQGLNTEAFF. CDR3 DNA: TGTGCCAGCAGGTCTCAGGGGTTGAACACTGAAGCTTTCTTT.

The rearrangement joins TRBV11-3 to TRBJ1-6; weak D call: TRBD1 (5 bases). V dropped 5 bases and J dropped 0 bases, with 14 bases sitting between them. CDR3 length equals 17 residues. Germline CDR1 and CDR2: SGHNT and YENEEA. Here the CDR3 reads CASSAVGQGSYNSPLHF. CDR3 bases: TGTGCCAGCAGCGCCGTCGGGCAGGGCTCCTATAATTCACCCCTCCACTTT.

This clone was recorded once. The CDR3 DNA reads TGTGCCAGCAGTGAGAAACGGCTCCCCACAGGTGAGCAGTTCTTC. This sequence encodes CASSEKRLPTGEQFF. The V call is TRBV2, the J call TRBJ2-1; possibly TRBD1 for D (5 bases). Germline V gene data show CDR1 as SNHLY and CDR2 as FYNNEI. The length of the CDR3 is 15 residues. The V end lost 3 bases, the J end lost 9 bases, and 18 bases lay between the germline ends.

This clone has a single count. The chain uses TRBV10-1 and TRBJ2-2; TRBD1 matches at 8 bases. The V and J ends lost 3 bases and 6 bases, in that order; junction bases with no gene match: 12. The CDR3 runs to 17 residues. CDR1 WNHNN and CDR2 SYGVQD come from the germline V gene (reference sequence). Written as DNA, the CDR3 is TGCGCCAGCAGTGAAGCTTCGACAGGGGCTATTTCCGGGGAGCTGTTTTTT. It encodes CASSEASTGAISGELFF.

This sequence joins TRBV5-1 and TRBJ2-1, with a tentative D call TRBD2 (5 bases). The germline CDR1 and CDR2 sequences are SGHRS and YFSETQ. Trimming stripped 0 bases from V and 9 bases from J, with 13 bases between. This CDR3 is 14 amino acids long. CDR3 bases: TGCGCCAGCAGCTTGGCGGGAACCTTAAGTGAGCAGTTCTTC. This encodes CASSLAGTLSEQFF.